One sample yielded the 3 T cell receptor beta chains listed below, sequenced in a study of blood T cell repertoires in COVID-19. Here immunoSEQ multiplex PCR was the method, and the copy in TCRdb shows in-frame clones only, minus some. The sample holds approximately 170,000 clones, roughly 93% seen once. The sequencing sample was made of peripheral blood. The source is a man aged 18 to 29 with COVID-19, enrolled during active disease.

The chain carries TRBV18 and TRBJ2-3; TRBD2 might be the D (5 bases). CDR1 KGHSH and CDR2 LQKENI come from the germline V gene. V lost 2 bases and J 1 base, leaving 13 bases between the germline ends. This CDR3 contains 16 residues. The CDR3 DNA is TGTGCCAGCTCACCAGGTTTGGGCGGGCGCACAGATACGCAGTATTTT. This codes for CASSPGLGGRTDTQYF.

The chain combines TRBV5-1 with TRBJ1-2; D call uncertain. CDR3 length: 16 residues. V lost 4 bases and J 7 bases, leaving 23 bases between the germline ends. Germline-derived CDR1 and CDR2 are SGHRS and YFSETQ. Written as DNA, the CDR3 is TGCGCCAGCAGCGTAAACCGGGATAATCTATCGGGTGGCTACACCTTC. Translation: CASSVNRDNLSGGYTF.

This chain links TRBV10-3 with TRBJ2-1, with 9 nucleotides matching TRBD2. The V gene end was trimmed by 4 bases and the J gene end by 5 bases; junction bases not matched to a gene: 9. This CDR3 is 16 amino acids long. CDR1 and CDR2 from the germline V gene are ENHRY and SYGVKD. CDR3 bases: TGTGCCATCAGTGGTCGGCGGGAGGGCCGGGACAATGAGCAGTTCTTC. Protein: CAISGRREGRDNEQFF.